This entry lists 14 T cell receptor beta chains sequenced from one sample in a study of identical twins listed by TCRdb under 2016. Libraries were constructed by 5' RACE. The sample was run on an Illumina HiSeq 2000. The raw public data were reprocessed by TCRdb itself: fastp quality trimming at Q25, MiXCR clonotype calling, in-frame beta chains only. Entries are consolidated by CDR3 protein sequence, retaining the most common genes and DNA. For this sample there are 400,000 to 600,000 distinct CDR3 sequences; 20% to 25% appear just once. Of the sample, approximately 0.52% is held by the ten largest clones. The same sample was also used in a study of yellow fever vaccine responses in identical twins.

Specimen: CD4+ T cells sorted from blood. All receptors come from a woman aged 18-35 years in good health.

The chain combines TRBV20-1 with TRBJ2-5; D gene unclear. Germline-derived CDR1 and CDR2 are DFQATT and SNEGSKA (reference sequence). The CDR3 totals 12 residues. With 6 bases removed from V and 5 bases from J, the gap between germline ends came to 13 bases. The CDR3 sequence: CSAFMGWETQYF. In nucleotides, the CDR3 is TGCAGTGCCTTCATGGGTTGGGAGACCCAGTACTTC.

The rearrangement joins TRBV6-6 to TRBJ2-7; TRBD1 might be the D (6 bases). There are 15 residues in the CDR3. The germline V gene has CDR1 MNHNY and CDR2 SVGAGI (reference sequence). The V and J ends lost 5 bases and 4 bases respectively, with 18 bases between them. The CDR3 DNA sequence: TGTGCCAGCAGTGTACCCGGGACAAATCAATACGAGCAGTACTTC. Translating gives CASSVPGTNQYEQYF.

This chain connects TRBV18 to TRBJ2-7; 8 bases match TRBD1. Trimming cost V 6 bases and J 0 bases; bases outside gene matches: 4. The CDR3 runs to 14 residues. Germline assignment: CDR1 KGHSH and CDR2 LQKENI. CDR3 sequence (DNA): TGTGCCAGCTCGTGGACAGGGCCCTCCTACGAGCAGTACTTC. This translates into CASSWTGPSYEQYF. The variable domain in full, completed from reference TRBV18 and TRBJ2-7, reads NAGVMQNPRHLVRRRGQEARLRCSPMKGHSHVYWYRQLPEEGLKFMVYLQKENIIDESGMPKERFSAEFPKEGPSILRIQQVVRGDSAAYFCASSWTGPSYEQYFGPGTRLTVT.

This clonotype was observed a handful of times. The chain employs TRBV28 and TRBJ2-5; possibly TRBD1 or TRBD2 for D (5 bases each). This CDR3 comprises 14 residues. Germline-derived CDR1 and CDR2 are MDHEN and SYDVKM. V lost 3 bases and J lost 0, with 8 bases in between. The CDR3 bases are TGTGCCAGCAGTTTTTGGGGGAACCAAGAGACCCAGTACTTC. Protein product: CASSFWGNQETQYF.

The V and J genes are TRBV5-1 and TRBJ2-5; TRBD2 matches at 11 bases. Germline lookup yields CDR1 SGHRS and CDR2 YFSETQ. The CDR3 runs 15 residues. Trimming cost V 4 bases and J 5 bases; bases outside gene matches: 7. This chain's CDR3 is CASSLGTSGWETQYF. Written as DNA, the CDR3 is TGCGCCAGCAGCCTCGGGACTAGCGGTTGGGAGACCCAGTACTTC.

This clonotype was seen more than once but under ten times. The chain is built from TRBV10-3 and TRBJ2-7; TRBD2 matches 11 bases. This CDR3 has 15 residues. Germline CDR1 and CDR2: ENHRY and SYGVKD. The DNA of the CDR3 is TGTGCCACCAGTGTACTAGCGGGGGCCCTCTACGAGCAGTACGTC. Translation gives CATSVLAGALYEQYV.

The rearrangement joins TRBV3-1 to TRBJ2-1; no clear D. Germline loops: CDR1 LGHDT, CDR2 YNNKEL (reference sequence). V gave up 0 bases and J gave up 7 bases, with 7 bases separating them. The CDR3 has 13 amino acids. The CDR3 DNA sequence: TGTGCCAGCAGCCAAGATAAAAGAAATGAGCAGTTCTTC. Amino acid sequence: CASSQDKRNEQFF.

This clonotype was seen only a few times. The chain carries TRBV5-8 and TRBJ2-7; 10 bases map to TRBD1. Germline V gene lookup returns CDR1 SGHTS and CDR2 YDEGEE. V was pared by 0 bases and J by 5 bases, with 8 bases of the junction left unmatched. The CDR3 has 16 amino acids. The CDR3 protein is CASSLEGRDRGNEQYF. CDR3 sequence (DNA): TGTGCCAGCAGCTTGGAGGGCCGGGACAGGGGTAACGAGCAGTACTTC.

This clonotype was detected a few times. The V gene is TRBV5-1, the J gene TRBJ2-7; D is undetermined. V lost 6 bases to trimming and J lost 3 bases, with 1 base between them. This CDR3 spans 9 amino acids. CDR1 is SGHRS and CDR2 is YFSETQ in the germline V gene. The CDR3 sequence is CASIYEQYV. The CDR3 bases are TGCGCCAGCATCTACGAGCAGTACGTC.

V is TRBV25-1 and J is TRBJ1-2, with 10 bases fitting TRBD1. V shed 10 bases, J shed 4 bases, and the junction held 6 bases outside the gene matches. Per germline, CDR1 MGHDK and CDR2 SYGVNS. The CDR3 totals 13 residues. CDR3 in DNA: TGTGCCACCAGACAGGGGGCTAGCTATGGCTACACCTTC. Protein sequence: CATRQGASYGYTF.

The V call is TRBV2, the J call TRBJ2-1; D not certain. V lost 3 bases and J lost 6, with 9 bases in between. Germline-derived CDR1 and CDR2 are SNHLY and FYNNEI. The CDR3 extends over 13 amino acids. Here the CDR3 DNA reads TGTGCCAGCAGTGAGTTTGGCCGCAATGAGCAGTTCTTC. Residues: CASSEFGRNEQFF. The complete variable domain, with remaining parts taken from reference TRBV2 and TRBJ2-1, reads EPEVTQTPSHQVTQMGQEVILRCVPISNHLYFYWYRQILGQKVEFLVSFYNNEISEKSEIFDDQFSVERPDGSNFTLKIRSTKLEDSAMYFCASSEFGRNEQFFGPGTRLTVL.

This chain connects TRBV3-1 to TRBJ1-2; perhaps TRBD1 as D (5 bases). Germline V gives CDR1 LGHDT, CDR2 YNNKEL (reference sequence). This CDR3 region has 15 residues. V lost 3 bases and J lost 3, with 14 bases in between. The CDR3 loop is CASSQNTGYYYGYTF. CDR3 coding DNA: TGTGCCAGCAGCCAGAATACAGGCTACTACTATGGCTACACCTTC.

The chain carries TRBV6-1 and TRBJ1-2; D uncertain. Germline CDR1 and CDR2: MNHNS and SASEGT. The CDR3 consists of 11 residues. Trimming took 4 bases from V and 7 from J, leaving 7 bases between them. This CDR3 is CASSGFGGYTF. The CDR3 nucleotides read TGTGCCAGCAGTGGTTTCGGTGGCTACACCTTC.

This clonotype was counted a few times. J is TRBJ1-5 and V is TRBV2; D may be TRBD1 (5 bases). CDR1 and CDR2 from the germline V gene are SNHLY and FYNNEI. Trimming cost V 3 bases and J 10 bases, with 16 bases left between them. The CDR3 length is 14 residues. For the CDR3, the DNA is TGTGCCAGCAGTGACGAGGGGTTTCTCTTCCCCCAGCATTTT. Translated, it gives CASSDEGFLFPQHF.